The clone carrying this T cell receptor beta chain is a singleton in its sample. V was shortened by 6 bases and J by 0 bases, with 9 bases between the two germline ends. The CDR3 contains 13 residues. Germline CDR1 is SNHLY and CDR2 is FYNNEI. The assay was immunoSEQ multiplex PCR, and TCRdb's table has in-frame clones only and misses some. The sample carries under 35,000 clones, about 90% recorded once. This entry comes from a study of T cells in localized non-small cell lung cancer. J is TRBJ2-7 and V is TRBV2; D may match TRBD1 or TRBD2 (5 bases each). Specimen: peripheral blood mononuclear cells, collected before any cancer treatment. The source of this sequence is a woman aged 40 to 75 with stage III lung adenocarcinoma. The CDR3 bases are TGTGCCAGCAGCCCAGGGAGCTCCTACGAGCAGTACTTC. Translating gives CASSPGSSYEQYF.